This passage covers 21 T cell receptor beta chains from one sample sequenced in a study of PD-1 blockade in classical Hodgkin lymphoma (dated by TCRdb to 2020 to 2022). Receptor libraries were prepared by the immunoSEQ multiplex PCR assay. TCRdb took over this immuneACCESS table, retaining in-frame rearrangements with V and J assigned. Such tables are incomplete; in checked studies, under half of the missing clones stem from an unresolved V gene, and the remainder is unexplained. The sample table records fewer than 25,000 clones; roughly 80% of these occur just once. Roughly 8.3% of the sample lies in the top ten. Sample time point, as interpreted from the label and publication: cycle 2 day 1 (C2D1) of nivolumab. All trial patients had relapsed after autologous stem cell transplantation, with cohorts A, B and C differing in prior brentuximab vedotin exposure. The sample here was peripheral blood mononuclear cells (PBMCs), taken before the second cycle of nivolumab. The source is a human donor with classical Hodgkin lymphoma.

V gene TRBV5-6 combines with J gene TRBJ1-3; 9 nucleotides align to TRBD1. CDR1 and CDR2 (germline): SGHDT, YYEEEE. CDR3 length: 16 amino acids. Trimming removed 4 bases from V and 7 bases from J; junction bases left unmatched: 12. The CDR3 nucleotides read TGTGCCAGCAGCCAGGGACAGGGCCTAACTAGGAACACCATATATTTT. It yields the protein CASSQGQGLTRNTIYF.

The genes are TRBV7-2 and TRBJ1-5; the D is unclear. Germline V gene sequence: CDR1 SGHTA, CDR2 FQGNSA. The CDR3 contains 14 residues. Trimming took off 0 bases at V and 4 bases at J, with 7 bases between the two ends. In nucleotides, the CDR3 is TGTGCCAGCAGCTTAGCTACCACAAATCAGCCCCAGCATTTT. It codes for CASSLATTNQPQHF.

V is TRBV18 and J is TRBJ2-3, with TRBD2 identical over 13 bases. Germline loops: CDR1 KGHSH, CDR2 LQKENI. The CDR3 length is 19 residues. V shed 0 bases and J 0 bases; nucleotides not matched to a gene: 6. CDR3 coding DNA: TGTGCCAGCTCACCACCGACTAGCGGGGGGTCCTCTAGCACAGATACGCAGTATTTT. Translated: CASSPPTSGGSSSTDTQYF.

The V call is TRBV2, the J call TRBJ2-5; 7 nucleotides agree with TRBD1. This CDR3 contains 16 residues. V trimming: 8 bases; J trimming: 5 bases; junction bases outside the gene matches: 17. CDR1 is SNHLY and CDR2 is FYNNEI in the germline V gene. The CDR3 bases are TGTGCCAGCGAAAGAATCGGACAGGTAGCGTGGGAGACCCAGTACTTC. Translated: CASERIGQVAWETQYF.

The chain combines TRBV2 with TRBJ1-2; a possible D gene is TRBD1 (6 bases). Germline loops: CDR1 SNHLY, CDR2 FYNNEI. The CDR3 consists of 12 residues. Trimming removed 10 bases at V and 4 bases at J, with 13 bases between. The CDR3 reads CATAEGVYGYTF. CDR3 coding DNA: TGTGCCACCGCGGAGGGGGTCTATGGCTACACCTTC. Filled out from reference TRBV2 and TRBJ1-2, the complete variable domain reads EPEVTQTPSHQVTQMGQEVILRCVPISNHLYFYWYRQILGQKVEFLVSFYNNEISEKSEIFDDQFSVERPDGSNFTLKIRSTKLEDSAMYFCATAEGVYGYTFGSGTRLTVV.

The chain links TRBV6-6 to TRBJ2-4, with D unclear. CDR1 is MNHNY, CDR2 SVGAGI, per germline (reference sequence). The CDR3 is 14 amino acids. Trimming shortened V by 5 bases and J by 11 bases, and 19 bases separated the two germline ends. The CDR3 here is CASSGQVEFGVQYF. The CDR3 DNA reads TGTGCCAGCAGTGGCCAGGTCGAGTTCGGTGTTCAGTACTTC.

The chain couples TRBV19 to TRBJ1-1, with D possibly matching TRBD1 (5 bases). CDR1 is LNHDA, CDR2 SQIVND, per germline (reference sequence). This CDR3 comprises 14 residues. V lost 0 bases to trimming and J lost 4 bases, with 9 bases between them. The chain's CDR3 is CASSIDGGSTEAFF. The DNA of the CDR3 is TGTGCCAGTAGTATAGATGGGGGAAGCACTGAAGCTTTCTTT.

V is TRBV9 and J is TRBJ2-3; D is possibly TRBD1 (6 bases). CDR3 size: 15 residues. Germline V gives CDR1 SGDLS, CDR2 YYNGEE. With 3 bases removed from V and 6 bases from J, the gap between germline ends came to 17 bases. For the CDR3, the DNA is TGTGCCAGCAGCGCCGATCCGACAGGATCCGATACGCAGTATTTT. Its translation is CASSADPTGSDTQYF.

This clone was found once. The chain recombines TRBV6-5 with TRBJ1-4; 7 nucleotides align to TRBD1. This CDR3 is built from 13 residues. Germline CDR1 is MNHEY and CDR2 is SVGAGI. Trimming removed 4 bases from V and 14 bases from J; junction bases left unmatched: 10. The CDR3 DNA follows: TGTGCCAGCAGTTTACTAACCACAGGGGTTCTGTTTTTT. Translating gives CASSLLTTGVLFF.

This chain links TRBV18 with TRBJ2-7, with D possibly matching TRBD2 (5 bases). This CDR3 has 13 amino acids. CDR1 KGHSH and CDR2 LQKENI come from the germline V gene. Trimming removed 6 bases at V and 4 bases at J, with 13 bases between. CDR3 in amino acids: CASSSGSGYEQYF. The CDR3, as DNA: TGTGCCAGCTCCAGCGGTTCGGGTTACGAGCAGTACTTC.

V is TRBV5-1 and J is TRBJ2-2, with D maybe TRBD1 (6 bases). V dropped 1 base and J dropped 1 base, with 11 bases sitting between them. There are 16 residues in the CDR3. In germline, CDR1 is SGHRS, CDR2 YFSETQ. CDR3 in DNA: TGCGCCAGCAGCTTGTCAGGGGCCGTGAACACCGGGGAGCTGTTTTTT. Translating it yields CASSLSGAVNTGELFF.

The rearrangement links TRBV7-9 to TRBJ2-7, with 8 bases aligning to TRBD1. Unmatched junction bases numbered 6, after V lost 2 bases and J lost 3 bases. The CDR3 is 15 residues long. Germline V CDR1 and CDR2: SEHNR, FQNEAQ (reference sequence). CDR3 DNA sequence: TGTGCCAGCAGCTTACAGGACAGGGTAGACTACGAGCAGTACTTC. Its translation is CASSLQDRVDYEQYF.

The CDR3 nucleotides are TGTGCCATCAGGGGACAGCTTAATTCACCCCTCCACTTT. Protein product: CAIRGQLNSPLHF. The chain is built from TRBV10-3 and TRBJ1-6, with 7 bases lining up with TRBD1. Germline V lookup: CDR1 ENHRY, CDR2 SYGVKD. CDR3 length: 13 residues. The V segment lost 6 bases and the J segment 6 bases; nucleotides outside the gene matches: 2.

V and J are TRBV2 and TRBJ2-1; D could derive from TRBD1 or TRBD2 (6 bases each). This CDR3 comprises 18 residues. V was shortened by 1 base and J by 2 bases, with 18 bases between the two germline ends. Germline CDR1 is SNHLY and CDR2 is FYNNEI. Here the CDR3 DNA reads TGTGCCAGCAGTGAAGGCTGGGGGGCCGCCGGTCCCTACAATGAGCAGTTCTTC. Amino acid sequence: CASSEGWGAAGPYNEQFF. Full variable domain (rest looked up from reference TRBV2 and TRBJ2-1): EPEVTQTPSHQVTQMGQEVILRCVPISNHLYFYWYRQILGQKVEFLVSFYNNEISEKSEIFDDQFSVERPDGSNFTLKIRSTKLEDSAMYFCASSEGWGAAGPYNEQFFGPGTRLTVL.

This clone was seen just once. The chain couples TRBV7-8 to TRBJ2-7, with 9 bases fitting TRBD2. V trimming: 5 bases; J trimming: 1 base; junction bases outside the gene matches: 12. The CDR3 runs to 17 residues. Germline V gene sequence: CDR1 SGHVS, CDR2 FQNEAQ. The CDR3 spells CASSLGRLAVYSYEQYF. In DNA form, the CDR3 reads TGTGCCAGCAGCCTGGGGAGACTAGCGGTTTATTCCTACGAGCAGTACTTC.

This chain uses TRBV19 with TRBJ2-3, with 14 bases matching TRBD2. The V gene end was trimmed by 5 bases and the J gene end by 5 bases; junction bases not matched to a gene: 6. The germline V gene has CDR1 LNHDA and CDR2 SQIVND (reference sequence). The CDR3 runs to 16 residues. The CDR3 loop reads CASSSGLAGDRDTQYF. The CDR3 DNA reads as TGTGCCAGTAGTTCGGGACTAGCGGGGGATCGAGATACGCAGTATTTT.

The chain has TRBV9 and TRBJ1-2; D gene ambiguous. This CDR3 has 12 amino acids. Germline V gives CDR1 SGDLS, CDR2 YYNGEE. Deletions cut 8 bases from V and 8 bases from J, with 16 bases between. The CDR3: CASYSGLKGYTF. In DNA form, the CDR3 reads TGTGCCAGTTACAGTGGGTTGAAGGGCTACACCTTC.

The chain is built from TRBV4-2 and TRBJ2-2; D not certain. This CDR3 has 17 amino acids. Germline V lookup: CDR1 LGHNA, CDR2 YNFKEQ. V lost 1 base and J lost 0, with 12 bases in between. The CDR3 nucleotides are TGTGCCAGCAGCCAAGCAGCGTGGGCCCCGAACACCGGGGAGCTGTTTTTT. Its protein is CASSQAAWAPNTGELFF.

The genes are TRBV27 and TRBJ2-3; D ambiguous. Germline V lookup: CDR1 MNHEY, CDR2 SMNVEV (reference sequence). CDR3 length: 14 residues. Trimming removed 5 bases at V and 0 bases at J, with 9 bases between. The CDR3 DNA reads as TGTGCCAGCAGTCACCGGCCTAGCACAGATACGCAGTATTTT. This codes for CASSHRPSTDTQYF.

J is TRBJ1-6 and V is TRBV5-1; D is undetermined. The CDR3 sequence is 15 residues long. The germline V gene has CDR1 SGHRS and CDR2 YFSETQ. V was cut by 1 base and J by 6 bases, with 11 bases left in between. The CDR3 DNA reads TGCGCCAGCAGCTTGATCCAGGCGTCTAATTCACCCCTCCACTTT. Protein sequence: CASSLIQASNSPLHF.

This chain uses TRBV5-1 with TRBJ1-5, with 8 positions matching TRBD1. This CDR3 has 16 amino acids. V was clipped by 0 bases and J by 3 bases; unmatched bases: 5. From germline, CDR1 is SGHRS and CDR2 YFSETQ. As DNA, the CDR3 is TGCGCCAGCAGCTTGGGGGCAGGGGGCTCCAATCAGCCCCAGCATTTT. Translating it yields CASSLGAGGSNQPQHF.